This T cell receptor (beta chain) was obtained from a study of CDR3 diversity in severe acne. The length of the CDR3 is 13 residues. CDR1 is SNHLY and CDR2 is FYNNEI in the germline V gene. V shed 8 bases and J 6 bases; nucleotides not matched to a gene: 4. Via MiXCR, TCRdb re-called the PCR reads, giving one row per CDR3 protein. The table includes approximately 77,000 distinct CDR3 sequences, around 47% detected once. The J gene is TRBJ2-2, the V gene TRBV2; 9 bases map to TRBD1. The TCR comes from a male donor with severe acne vulgaris. Input material: blood. The DNA of the CDR3 is TGTGCCAGCTCGGGACAGGGAGCCGGGGAGCTGTTTTTT. It encodes CASSGQGAGELFF.